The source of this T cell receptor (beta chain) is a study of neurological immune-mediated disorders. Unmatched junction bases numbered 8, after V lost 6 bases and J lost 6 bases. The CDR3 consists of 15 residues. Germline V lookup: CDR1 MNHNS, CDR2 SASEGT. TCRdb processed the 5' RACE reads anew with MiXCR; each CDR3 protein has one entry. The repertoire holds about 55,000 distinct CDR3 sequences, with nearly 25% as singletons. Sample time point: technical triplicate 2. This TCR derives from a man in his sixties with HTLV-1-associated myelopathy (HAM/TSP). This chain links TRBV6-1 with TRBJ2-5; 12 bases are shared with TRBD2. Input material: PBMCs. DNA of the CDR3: TGTGCCAGCAGCTTGACTAGCGGGAGCGTACAGACCCAGTACTTC. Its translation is CASSLTSGSVQTQYF.